These 14 T cell receptor beta chains were all obtained from the same sample, sequenced in a study of T-cell reconstitution after alpha-beta-depleted transplantation in children. Unique molecular identifiers were incorporated when the TCRbeta library was constructed. TCRdb redid the calling of the PCR reads with MiXCR, one entry per CDR3 protein. Of 240,000 or so distinct CDR3 sequences in the sample, around 7.5% were seen once. Sequenced material: PBMCs, mostly from graft donor cells, taken 180 days after TCRalphabeta/CD19-depleted stem cell transplant. The source of these receptors is a male patient under 18 who had a stem cell transplant for acute lymphoblastic leukemia, so the T cells may come from the graft donor.

Details on this clonotype: A single base separates this from a much larger clone, so it may be a read error. The chain couples TRBV27 to TRBJ2-5, with unresolved D. V lost 3 bases to trimming and J lost 4 bases, with 18 bases between them. The CDR3 length is 16 residues. Germline V CDR1 and CDR2: MNHEY, SMNVEV (reference sequence). The CDR3 loop reads CASSFFGRKAGETQYF. CDR3 sequence (DNA): TGTGCCAGCAGTTTCTTCGGTAGAAAGGCTGGAGAGACCCAGTACTTC.

The V and J genes are TRBV20-1 and TRBJ1-5; 7 nucleotides match TRBD1. In germline, CDR1 is DFQATT, CDR2 SNEGSKA (reference sequence). The CDR3 length is 16 residues. With V trimmed by 2 bases and J by 5 bases, 12 bases remained unmatched. The CDR3 reads CSARPTRDSLYQPQHF. CDR3 nucleotide sequence: TGCAGTGCTAGACCAACAAGGGACAGTCTATATCAGCCCCAGCATTTT.

The rearrangement links TRBV19 to TRBJ2-1; 7 positions match TRBD2. The germline V gene encodes CDR1 LNHDA and CDR2 SQIVND (reference sequence). V lost 3 bases, J lost 5 bases, and 19 bases stayed unmatched. This CDR3 has 19 amino acids. This chain's CDR3 is CASSIPPGGVRRTNNEQFF. The CDR3 DNA reads as TGTGCCAGTAGTATCCCCCCGGGGGGAGTCCGTCGAACCAACAATGAGCAGTTCTTC.

This clonotype came up a few times. The V gene is TRBV19, the J gene TRBJ2-1, with a tentative D call TRBD1 (6 bases). Germline V lookup: CDR1 LNHDA, CDR2 SQIVND (reference sequence). Trimming shortened V by 1 base and J by 1 base, and 8 bases separated the two germline ends. There are 15 residues in the CDR3. CDR3 sequence (DNA): TGTGCCAGTAGTATAGTTCAGGGGTCCTACAATGAGCAGTTCTTC. It codes for CASSIVQGSYNEQFF.

Of note for this clonotype: This clone may be a read error of a much larger clone one base away. The V and J genes are TRBV7-9 and TRBJ2-5, with D unresolved. The CDR3 has 10 amino acids. Germline V gene data show CDR1 as SEHNR and CDR2 as FQNEAQ (reference sequence). CDR3 sequence reads: CPSSSQTQYF. In DNA, the CDR3 is TGTCCCAGCAGCTCACAGACCCAGTACTTC. Complete variable domain (other parts from reference TRBV7-9 and TRBJ2-5): DTGVSQNPRHKITKRGQNVTFRCDPISEHNRLYWYRQTLGQGPEFLTYFQNEAQLEKSRLLSDRFSAERPKGSFSTLEIQRTEQGDSAMYLCPSSSQTQYFGPGTRLLVL.

This clonotype was seen many times. The rearrangement uses TRBV6-5 and TRBJ1-1, with D possibly TRBD1 on 5 matching bases. With 5 bases removed from V and 1 base from J, the gap between germline ends came to 17 bases. The CDR3 contains 16 residues. CDR1 MNHEY and CDR2 SVGAGI come from the germline V gene. Here the CDR3 DNA reads TGTGCCAGCAGTATCCGAACGGGGGGTTCGAACACTGAAGCTTTCTTT. Protein: CASSIRTGGSNTEAFF.

In its sample, this clonotype was seen many times. The CDR3 sequence: CASSGGQETQYF. The CDR3 DNA is TGTGCCAGCAGTGGGGGTCAAGAGACCCAGTACTTC. The J gene is TRBJ2-5, the V gene TRBV25-1; D ambiguous. Germline CDR1 and CDR2: MGHDK and SYGVNS. The CDR3 consists of 12 residues. V lost 4 bases, J lost 2 bases, and 5 bases lay in between.

At least ten counts were recorded for this clonotype. The V call is TRBV12-3 or TRBV12-4, the J call TRBJ1-1; D possibly corresponds to TRBD1 (6 bases). CDR3 length equals 13 residues. V lost 6 bases and J 1 base, leaving 9 bases between the germline ends. CDR3 amino acids: CASSFRGNTEAFF. CDR3 nucleotides: TGTGCCAGCAGCTTCAGGGGGAACACTGAAGCTTTCTTT.

This clonotype came up many times. The chain couples TRBV5-1 to TRBJ1-1, with D uncertain. The CDR3 has 11 amino acids. Germline CDR1 SGHRS, CDR2 YFSETQ. Trimming pared 5 bases from V and 3 bases from J, leaving 5 bases between. This chain's CDR3 is CASSRDTEAFF. The CDR3 region has the DNA TGCGCCAGCAGTCGAGACACTGAAGCTTTCTTT.

This clonotype was detected a few times. The V gene is TRBV7-6, the J gene TRBJ2-6; D may be TRBD1 (5 bases). Looked up from germline, CDR1 is SGHVS and CDR2 is FNYEAQ. The CDR3 covers 14 residues. Trimming took off 6 bases at V and 3 bases at J, with 9 bases between the two ends. The CDR3 bases are TGTGCCAGCAGTACAGGATATGGGGCCAACGTCCTGACTTTC. This translates into CASSTGYGANVLTF.

This clonotype was detected many times. The rearrangement joins TRBV27 to TRBJ2-2; 9 bases match TRBD1. V dropped 0 bases and J dropped 8; count of bases not matched to a gene: 7. The CDR3 runs 16 residues. The germline V gene encodes CDR1 MNHEY and CDR2 SMNVEV (reference sequence). CDR3 sequence: CASSLSTGGASGELFF. For the CDR3, the DNA is TGTGCCAGCAGTTTATCCACAGGGGGCGCGTCAGGGGAGCTGTTTTTT.

At least ten counts were recorded for this clonotype. The chain carries TRBV12-3 or TRBV12-4 and TRBJ2-7; D is unresolved. Trimming left V 2 bases short and J 4 bases short, with 15 bases between. The CDR3 covers 15 residues. As DNA, the CDR3 is TGTGCCAGCAGTTTAAAGGCCGGGCCCTCATACGAGCAGTACTTC. Its protein is CASSLKAGPSYEQYF.

This clonotype came up many times. DNA of the CDR3: TGTGCCAGTAGTATAGAACGGGGGAACACTGAAGCTTTCTTT. The encoded protein is CASSIERGNTEAFF. The rearrangement joins TRBV19 to TRBJ1-1; the D is unclear. The CDR3 consists of 14 residues. Germline V gene lookup returns CDR1 LNHDA and CDR2 SQIVND (reference sequence). V lost 0 bases and J 1 base, leaving 6 bases between the germline ends. The complete variable domain, with remaining parts taken from reference TRBV19 and TRBJ1-1, reads DGGITQSPKYLFRKEGQNVTLSCEQNLNHDAMYWYRQDPGQGLRLIYYSQIVNDFQKGDIAEGYSVSREKKESFPLTVTSAQKNPTAFYLCASSIERGNTEAFFGQGTRLTVV.

This clonotype was seen at least ten times. The V call is TRBV7-9, the J call TRBJ1-2; D unresolved. This CDR3 has 11 residues. Looked up from germline, CDR1 is SEHNR and CDR2 is FQNEAQ (reference sequence). Trimming stripped 0 bases from V and 10 bases from J, with 6 bases between. CDR3 protein: CASSLARVYTF. The CDR3 DNA reads as TGTGCCAGCAGCTTAGCGCGGGTCTACACCTTC. Based on the CDR3 plus reference TRBV7-9 and TRBJ1-2, the full variable domain is DTGVSQNPRHKITKRGQNVTFRCDPISEHNRLYWYRQTLGQGPEFLTYFQNEAQLEKSRLLSDRFSAERPKGSFSTLEIQRTEQGDSAMYLCASSLARVYTFGSGTRLTVV.